The sequence of this T cell receptor beta chain was determined in a study of shared clonotypes between healthy human individuals. Whole-study results and caveats: A handful of donors shared around 5% of their naive CD4 clonotypes. Compared with memory subsets, naive subsets generally had larger estimated richness.

The CDR3 extends over 17 amino acids. The ends were cut back, 1 base at V and 1 base at J, with 14 bases in the middle. Germline V gene data show CDR1 as SGDLS and CDR2 as YYNGEE. The assay was immunoSEQ multiplex PCR, and TCRdb's table has in-frame clones only and misses some. The profile shows about 2.2 million clones, just over 90% of them singletons. Concerning this clone itself: What it binds is not known.

Naive CD8 cells lacked CD45RO, underwent positive selection for CCR7 and left out terminally differentiated effector memory CD45RA+ cells. The sequenced sample consisted of naive CD8+ T cells from PBMCs. This rearrangement joins TRBV9 to TRBJ2-2, with a tentative D call TRBD2 (5 bases). The TCR comes from a man aged 18 to 30 in good health. Some clones in this sample may be carry-over from other donors' samples. CDR3 residues: CASSVFGSLWNTGELFF. CDR3 in DNA: TGTGCCAGCAGCGTATTTGGGAGCCTTTGGAACACCGGGGAGCTGTTTTTT.